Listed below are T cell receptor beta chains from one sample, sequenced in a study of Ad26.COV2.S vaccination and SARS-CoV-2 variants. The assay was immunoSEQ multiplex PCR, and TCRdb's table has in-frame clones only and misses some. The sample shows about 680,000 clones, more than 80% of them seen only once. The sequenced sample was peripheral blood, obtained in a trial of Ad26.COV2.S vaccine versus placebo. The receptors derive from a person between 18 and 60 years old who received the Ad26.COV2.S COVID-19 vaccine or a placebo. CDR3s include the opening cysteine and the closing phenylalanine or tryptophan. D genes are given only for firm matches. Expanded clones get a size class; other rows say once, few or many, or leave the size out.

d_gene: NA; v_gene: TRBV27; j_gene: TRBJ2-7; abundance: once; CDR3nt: TGTGCCAGCAGTCTCAATTCGGGTCCCTACGAGCAGTACTTC; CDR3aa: CASSLNSGPYEQYF
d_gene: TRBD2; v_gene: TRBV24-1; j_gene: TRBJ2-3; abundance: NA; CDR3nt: TGTGCCACCAGTGAGGGCGGGAGGGCCCGGGGAGATACGCAGTATTTT; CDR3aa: CATSEGGRARGDTQYF
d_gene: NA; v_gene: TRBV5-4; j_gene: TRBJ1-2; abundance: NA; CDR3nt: TGTGCCAGCAGCCGGACAGTTAACTATGGCTACACCTTC; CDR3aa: CASSRTVNYGYTF
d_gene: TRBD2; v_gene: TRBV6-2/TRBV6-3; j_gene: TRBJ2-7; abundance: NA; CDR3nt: TGTGCCAGCAGTAAGACTAGCGGGCCACGTTTCGTCTACGAGCAGTACTTC; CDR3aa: CASSKTSGPRFVYEQYF
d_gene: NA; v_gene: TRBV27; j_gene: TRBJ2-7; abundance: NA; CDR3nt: TGTGCCAGCAGTTTAGGACTGAGCAACGAGCAGTACTTC; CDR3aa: CASSLGLSNEQYF
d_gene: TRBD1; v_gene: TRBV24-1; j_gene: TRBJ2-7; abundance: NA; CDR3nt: TGTGCCACCAGTGAGACGGGACAGGGCAATTTAGGGGAGCAGTACTTC; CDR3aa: CATSETGQGNLGEQYF
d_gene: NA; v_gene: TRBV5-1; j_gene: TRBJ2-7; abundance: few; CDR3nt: TGCGCCAGCAGAGACCCTCCGTTTTACGAGCAGTACTTC; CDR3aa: CASRDPPFYEQYF
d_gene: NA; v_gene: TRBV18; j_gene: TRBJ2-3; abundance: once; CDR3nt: TGTGCCAGCTCACCGAGGGCCAGCACAGATACGCAGTATTTT; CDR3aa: CASSPRASTDTQYF
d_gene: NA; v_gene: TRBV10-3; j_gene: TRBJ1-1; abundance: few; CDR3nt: TGTGCCATCAAGGGGAACACTGAAGCTTTCTTT; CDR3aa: CAIKGNTEAFF
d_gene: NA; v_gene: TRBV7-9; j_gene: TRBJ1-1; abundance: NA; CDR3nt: TGTGCCAGCAGCTCTAACAGTGTGAACACTGAAGCTTTCTTT; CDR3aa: CASSSNSVNTEAFF
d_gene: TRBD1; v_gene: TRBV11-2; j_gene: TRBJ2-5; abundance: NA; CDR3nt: TGTGCCAGCAGTTCCGACAGGGGGCTAGGGGAGACCCAGTACTTC; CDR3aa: CASSSDRGLGETQYF
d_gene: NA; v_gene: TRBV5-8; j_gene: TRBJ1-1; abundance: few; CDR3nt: TGTGCCAGCAGCTTGGTTCGTATGAACACTGAAGCTTTCTTT; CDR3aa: CASSLVRMNTEAFF
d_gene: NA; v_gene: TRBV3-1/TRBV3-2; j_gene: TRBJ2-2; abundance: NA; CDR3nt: TGTGCCAGCGGGGAAGGAATTAACGGGGAGCTGTTTTTT; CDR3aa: CASGEGINGELFF
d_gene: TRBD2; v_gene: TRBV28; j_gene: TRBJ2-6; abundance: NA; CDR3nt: TGTGCCAGCAAAACGGGGGGGACTGGGGCCAACGTCCTGACTTTC; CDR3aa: CASKTGGTGANVLTF
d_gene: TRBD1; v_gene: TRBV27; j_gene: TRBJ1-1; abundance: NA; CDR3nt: TGTGCCAGCACTACTATTACGGACAGGGGGCCTGAAGCTTTCTTT; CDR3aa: CASTTITDRGPEAFF
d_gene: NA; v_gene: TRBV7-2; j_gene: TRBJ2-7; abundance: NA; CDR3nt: TGTGCCAGCACCGGGGACTGGACAAATTACGAGCAGTACTTC; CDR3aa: CASTGDWTNYEQYF
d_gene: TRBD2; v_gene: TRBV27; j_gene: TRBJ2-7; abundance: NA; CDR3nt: TGTGCCCCCGAAAGAACTAGCGGGAACTACGAGCAGTACTTC; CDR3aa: CAPERTSGNYEQYF
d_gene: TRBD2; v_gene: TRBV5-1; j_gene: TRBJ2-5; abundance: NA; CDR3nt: TGCGCCAGCAGCACTGGACTAGCGCCTCTCCGCGAGACCCAGTACTTC; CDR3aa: CASSTGLAPLRETQYF
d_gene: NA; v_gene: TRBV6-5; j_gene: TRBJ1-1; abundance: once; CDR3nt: TGTGCCAGCAGTTACTCGACAGGCCTTGAAGCTTTCTTT; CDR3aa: CASSYSTGLEAFF
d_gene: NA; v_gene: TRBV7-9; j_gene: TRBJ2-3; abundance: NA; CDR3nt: TGTGCCAGCAGCTTAGTGGGGGGTAGCACAGATACGCAGTATTTT; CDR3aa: CASSLVGGSTDTQYF
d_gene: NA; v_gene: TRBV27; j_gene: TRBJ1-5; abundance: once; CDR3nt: TGTGCCAGCAGTCCAAAGGAGTCGGTTTTTCAGCCCCAGCATTTT; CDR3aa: CASSPKESVFQPQHF
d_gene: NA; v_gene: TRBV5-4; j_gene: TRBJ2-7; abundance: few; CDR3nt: TGTGCCAGCAGCTTGGCCGCTACCCCCTACGAGCAGTACTTC; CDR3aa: CASSLAATPYEQYF
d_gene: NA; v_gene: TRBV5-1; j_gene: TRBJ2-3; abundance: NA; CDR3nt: TGCGCCAGCAGCTTAAGTCTAGGCACAGATACGCAGTATTTT; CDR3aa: CASSLSLGTDTQYF